This T cell receptor beta chain was obtained from a study of T cell responses to AZD1222 COVID-19 vaccine. Overall study: Investigators merged groups given second doses at roughly 4 or roughly 12 weeks. Study-level results: Among the donors, most were white British and more were female, and clonal diversity was possibly underestimated. Every sample of the repertoires postdated the peak T cell response. It was only six AZD1222 recipients who were seropositive at baseline.

V dropped 10 bases and J dropped 2; count of bases not matched to a gene: 7. The CDR3 covers 13 residues. The germline V gene encodes CDR1 ENHRY and CDR2 SYGVKD. Assay used: immunoSEQ multiplex PCR; TCRdb lists only in-frame clones, some missing. The sample contains about 130,000 clones, about 88% of which appear only once. This clone has just one count. The antigen remains unidentified. Sequencing was performed on peripheral blood, taken on day 0 of AZD1222 vaccination. The sequence was collected from an adult in good health. The chain carries TRBV10-3 and TRBJ2-5, with TRBD2 matching 7 bases. The CDR3 coding sequence is TGTGCCACCCCAGGGCGGGAGCAAGAGACCCAGTACTTC. It specifies CATPGREQETQYF.